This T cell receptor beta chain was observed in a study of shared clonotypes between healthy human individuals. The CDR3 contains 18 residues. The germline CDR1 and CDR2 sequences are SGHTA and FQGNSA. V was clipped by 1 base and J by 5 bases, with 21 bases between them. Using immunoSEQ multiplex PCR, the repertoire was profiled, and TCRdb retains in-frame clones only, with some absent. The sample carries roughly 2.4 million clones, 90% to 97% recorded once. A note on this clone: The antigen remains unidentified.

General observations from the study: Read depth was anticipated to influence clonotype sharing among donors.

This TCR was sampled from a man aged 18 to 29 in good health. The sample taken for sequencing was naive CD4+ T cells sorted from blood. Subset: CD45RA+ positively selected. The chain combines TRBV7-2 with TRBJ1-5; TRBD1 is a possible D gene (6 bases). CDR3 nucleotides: TGTGCCAGCAGCTTAGTTGCTGTAGGGGACACCCTTCATCAGCCCCAGCATTTT. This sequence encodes CASSLVAVGDTLHQPQHF.